Below are 8 T cell receptor beta chains sequenced from a single sample in a study of OX40 agonist ivuxolimab in advanced cancers. Measured with immunoSEQ multiplex PCR; TCRdb has only the in-frame clones, and not every one. In the table there are more than 50,000 clones, more than 85% of which are singletons. This specimen consisted of CD4+ or CD8+ T cells sorted from blood, obtained in a trial of the OX40 agonist ivuxolimab. The receptors were gathered from an adult with an advanced solid tumor such as melanoma, head and neck, liver or kidney cancer.

The rearrangement links TRBV6-4 to TRBJ2-1, with D tentatively TRBD1 (5 bases). From germline, CDR1 is MRHNA and CDR2 SNTAGT. V dropped 4 bases and J dropped 3 bases, with 16 bases sitting between them. The CDR3 has 16 residues. CDR3 DNA sequence: TGTGCCAGCAGTGCGGAGTCGTGGGGCTTCTACAATGAGCAGTTCTTC. Its protein is CASSAESWGFYNEQFF.

This chain uses TRBV7-9 with TRBJ1-2; no clear D gene. With 2 bases removed from V and 4 bases from J, the gap between germline ends came to 11 bases. CDR1 and CDR2 (germline): SEHNR, FQNEAQ (reference sequence). The CDR3 totals 14 residues. Here the CDR3 reads CASSLPGEGYGYTF. CDR3 in DNA: TGTGCCAGCAGCTTACCTGGGGAGGGCTATGGCTACACCTTC.

The chain recombines TRBV10-3 with TRBJ2-5; 7 bases map to TRBD1. The CDR3 is 13 residues long. Germline V gene data show CDR1 as ENHRY and CDR2 as SYGVKD. J gave up 2 bases and V 10 bases, and 7 bases lay outside the gene matches. The CDR3 DNA sequence: TGTGCCACCACTGGGACAGCTCAAGAGACCCAGTACTTC. Protein sequence: CATTGTAQETQYF.

The chain recombines TRBV5-1 with TRBJ1-1; D is undetermined. Germline V gives CDR1 SGHRS, CDR2 YFSETQ. Deletions cut 0 bases from V and 1 base from J, with 7 bases between. This CDR3 spans 14 amino acids. This chain's CDR3 is CASSLGLGNTEAFF. DNA of the CDR3: TGCGCCAGCAGCTTGGGTTTGGGGAACACTGAAGCTTTCTTT.

This chain joins TRBV6-1 and TRBJ2-5; D not certain. The CDR3 runs 13 residues. Trimming stripped 6 bases from V and 2 bases from J, with 10 bases between. Germline CDR1 MNHNS, CDR2 SASEGT. CDR3 residues: CASSLSRQETQYF. Written as DNA, the CDR3 is TGTGCCAGCAGCTTGTCCAGGCAAGAGACCCAGTACTTC.

This clone was found once. The rearrangement links TRBV19 to TRBJ2-1; D may be TRBD2 (6 bases). The CDR3 is 19 residues long. Per the germline V gene, CDR1 is LNHDA and CDR2 is SQIVND (reference sequence). Trimming left V 5 bases short and J 0 bases short, with 23 bases between. DNA for the CDR3: TGTGCCAGTAGTCATAGTGGGGGGTGGGAGCTTCCCTCCTACAATGAGCAGTTCTTC. It specifies CASSHSGGWELPSYNEQFF. The full variable domain, with the rest looked up from reference TRBV19 and TRBJ2-1, is DGGITQSPKYLFRKEGQNVTLSCEQNLNHDAMYWYRQDPGQGLRLIYYSQIVNDFQKGDIAEGYSVSREKKESFPLTVTSAQKNPTAFYLCASSHSGGWELPSYNEQFFGPGTRLTVL.

The J gene is TRBJ2-7, the V gene TRBV11-2, with D possibly being TRBD2 (7 bases). The CDR3 has 13 amino acids. In germline, CDR1 is SGHAT, CDR2 FQNNGV. V gave up 8 bases and J gave up 0 bases, with 11 bases separating them. The chain's CDR3 is CASAGGPSYEQYF. For the CDR3, the DNA is TGTGCCAGCGCCGGGGGGCCCTCCTACGAGCAGTACTTC. Full variable domain (rest looked up from reference TRBV11-2 and TRBJ2-7): EAGVAQSPRYKIIEKRQSVAFWCNPISGHATLYWYQQILGQGPKLLIQFQNNGVVDDSQLPKDRFSAERLKGVDSTLKIQPAKLEDSAVYLCASAGGPSYEQYFGPGTRLTVT.

The rearrangement links TRBV5-8 to TRBJ1-5; 7 bases line up with TRBD1. Per the germline V gene, CDR1 is SGHTS and CDR2 is YDEGEE. The junction had 11 bases not matched to a gene; V was cut back by 5 bases and J by 3 bases. The CDR3 spans 16 residues. CDR3 sequence (DNA): TGTGCCAGCAGTCTTCAGGGGGTGAATTACAATCAGCCCCAGCATTTT. This sequence encodes CASSLQGVNYNQPQHF. Full variable domain (remainder filled in from reference TRBV5-8 and TRBJ1-5): EAGVTQSPTHLIKTRGQQATLRCSPISGHTSVYWYQQALGLGLQFLLWYDEGEERNRGNFPPRFSGRQFPNYSSELNVNALELEDSALYLCASSLQGVNYNQPQHFGDGTRLSIL.